This T cell receptor beta chain was sequenced during a study of beta chain features in type 1 diabetes. General study results and limits: For Type 1 diabetes patients, all four CD4+ subsets carried TCRB CDR3s that were moderately but significantly shorter. For cells with high TCR expression, cDNA sequencing could yield over-representation. There were fewer insertions and more deletions at the VDJ junctions of type 1 diabetes patients.

In the case of this clone: Its antigen remains unidentified.

cDNA synthesis used the whole RNA isolate, giving expressed TCRB sequences. Libraries were prepared by immunoSEQ multiplex PCR; TCRdb keeps only in-frame clonotypes and omits some of them. This repertoire shows 130,000 to 150,000 clones, 13% found once; its top ten account for less than 1.5%. After removal of 6 bases from V and 5 bases from J, the junction contained 5 bases not matched to a gene. CDR1 and CDR2 from the germline V gene are SNHLY and FYNNEI. This CDR3 region has 14 residues. Material for sequencing was central memory CD4+ T cells from blood. The rearrangement joins TRBV2 to TRBJ1-5, with 9 bases that match TRBD1. The clonotype comes from a man aged 18 to 29 with type 1 diabetes. The CDR3 spells CASRADRGYQPQHF. The CDR3 bases are TGTGCCAGCAGGGCGGACAGGGGCTATCAGCCCCAGCATTTT. Variable domain in full (rest from reference TRBV2 and TRBJ1-5): EPEVTQTPSHQVTQMGQEVILRCVPISNHLYFYWYRQILGQKVEFLVSFYNNEISEKSEIFDDQFSVERPDGSNFTLKIRSTKLEDSAMYFCASRADRGYQPQHFGDGTRLSIL.